The source of this TCR beta chain is a study of cytomegalovirus exposure and HLA in healthy donors. Germline loops: CDR1 LNHDA, CDR2 SQIVND (reference sequence). V was shortened by 3 bases and J by 0 bases, with 9 bases between the two germline ends. This CDR3 comprises 15 residues. This clone was recorded at least ten times. Its specificity is not known. Regarding the study as a whole: Reports indicate that TCR beta sequences accurately predicted the HLA-A and HLA-B alleles of most subjects.

It was with 60 Vbeta and 13 Jbeta primers that the PCR ran. Per the original methods: In a later analysis, some 80 million unique TCR beta chains included roughly 11 million shared by two or more donors. Data came from immunoSEQ multiplex PCR; TCRdb stores just in-frame clones and leaves some out. Clone size and the V and J calls come from that table; the DNA yielded D and trimming. The data contain 140,000 or so clones, roughly three quarters of them singletons. Regarding donors, all were healthy bone marrow donors. Source material: PBMCs. The source of this sequence is a woman aged 25 to 45 in good health and CMV-seronegative. The V and J genes are TRBV19 and TRBJ1-5; TRBD1 might be the D (6 bases). The CDR3 sequence is CASSIGQYSNQPQHF. The CDR3, as DNA: TGTGCCAGTAGTATCGGACAGTATAGCAATCAGCCCCAGCATTTT.